Below are 27 T cell receptor beta chains sequenced from a single sample in a study of T cells in Graves' hyperthyroidism and ophthalmopathy. TCR beta CDR3 region amplification was performed from RNA transcripts. Initially, a first-round RT-PCR of the TCR CDR3 employed the HTBI primer set. Using its own MiXCR run on the multiplex PCR reads, TCRdb lists one record per CDR3 protein. The sample lists 500,000 to 700,000 distinct CDR3 sequences, roughly 17% seen once, with around 19% in the top ten. Sequences were obtained from blood. These TCRs come from a woman aged 18-29 years with Graves' hyperthyroidism.

This clonotype was seen repeatedly, ten times or more. The chain has TRBV28 and TRBJ2-1; possibly TRBD2 for D (6 bases). Germline lookup yields CDR1 MDHEN and CDR2 SYDVKM. V lost 4 bases and J lost 0, with 13 bases in between. This CDR3 spans 16 amino acids. CDR3 residues: CASSSLAASSYNEQFF. The DNA for the CDR3 is TGTGCCAGCAGTTCCTTAGCGGCGAGCTCCTACAATGAGCAGTTCTTC.

This clonotype was seen repeatedly, ten times or more. The chain recombines TRBV20-1 with TRBJ2-7; weak D call: TRBD2 (6 bases). V was clipped by 2 bases and J by 3 bases, with 11 bases between them. The V gene's germline CDR1 is DFQATT and CDR2 SNEGSKA (reference sequence). This CDR3 contains 13 residues. The CDR3 nucleotides read TGCAGTGCTAGACGTTCTAGCGACTACGAGCAGTACTTC. Its protein is CSARRSSDYEQYF.

This clonotype was seen only a few times. The rearrangement uses TRBV30 and TRBJ2-7, with D maybe TRBD2 (6 bases). This CDR3 spans 12 amino acids. V lost 0 bases, J lost 6 bases, and 9 bases lay in between. Germline V gives CDR1 GTSNPN, CDR2 SVGIG (reference sequence). The CDR3 here is CAWSVLEGEQYF. CDR3 DNA: TGTGCCTGGAGTGTACTGGAGGGCGAGCAGTACTTC.

This clonotype has a handful of counts. Written as DNA, the CDR3 is TGTGCCAGCAGCTTAATCCGGACAGCGAACACCGGGGAGCTGTTTTTT. It specifies CASSLIRTANTGELFF. The V call is TRBV7-6, the J call TRBJ2-2, with a possible D match to TRBD1 (6 bases). V lost 2 bases and J 0 bases, leaving 10 bases between the germline ends. Germline CDR1 is SGHVS and CDR2 is FNYEAQ. The CDR3 spans 16 residues.

The sample holds a few counts of this clonotype. Here the CDR3 reads CASSMGLAGEAHYNEQFF. CDR3 bases: TGTGCCAGTAGTATGGGACTAGCGGGAGAAGCCCACTACAATGAGCAGTTCTTC. The rearrangement joins TRBV19 to TRBJ2-1, with 14 bases matching TRBD2. The CDR3 is 18 residues long. Looked up from germline, CDR1 is LNHDA and CDR2 is SQIVND (reference sequence). V was clipped by 3 bases and J by 3 bases; unmatched bases: 7.

This clonotype was counted ten times or more. The chain combines TRBV19 with TRBJ2-7, with D possibly matching TRBD1 (5 bases). Germline V CDR1 and CDR2: LNHDA, SQIVND (reference sequence). CDR3 length: 13 amino acids. V shed 8 bases and J shed 5 bases, with 16 bases lying between them. The chain's CDR3 is CASVLDSGDEQYF. In nucleotides, the CDR3 is TGTGCCAGTGTGTTAGACAGTGGCGACGAGCAGTACTTC.

This clonotype was observed at least ten times. The chain couples TRBV3-1 to TRBJ1-1; D uncertain. The CDR3 length is 14 residues. V lost 0 bases to trimming and J lost 4 bases, with 9 bases between them. Germline V gene data show CDR1 as LGHDT and CDR2 as YNNKEL (reference sequence). The CDR3 loop reads CASSQEAVGTEAFF. Written as DNA, the CDR3 is TGTGCCAGCAGCCAAGAGGCTGTGGGCACTGAAGCTTTCTTT. Variable domain in full (rest from reference TRBV3-1 and TRBJ1-1): DTAVSQTPKYLVTQMGNDKSIKCEQNLGHDTMYWYKQDSKKFLKIMFSYNNKELIINETVPNRFSPKSPDKAHLNLHINSLELGDSAVYFCASSQEAVGTEAFFGQGTRLTVV.

Only a few counts were recorded for this clonotype. The chain carries TRBV27 and TRBJ1-6, with a weak D call TRBD1 (5 bases). V dropped 5 bases and J dropped 9 bases, with 17 bases sitting between them. The germline CDR1 and CDR2 sequences are MNHEY and SMNVEV (reference sequence). This CDR3 contains 15 residues. The CDR3 DNA follows: TGTGCCAGCAGTCCGATGGGACGGGAGTTTTCACCCCTCCACTTT. Protein product: CASSPMGREFSPLHF.

In this sample, this clonotype turned up many times. Here the CDR3 DNA reads TGTGCCATAACGACAGGGCCTGGACAGCCCCAGCATTTT. Amino acid sequence: CAITTGPGQPQHF. The chain combines TRBV2 with TRBJ1-5; 7 nucleotides match TRBD1. Germline V gene lookup returns CDR1 SNHLY and CDR2 FYNNEI. CDR3 length equals 13 residues. The V segment lost 10 bases and the J segment 7 bases; nucleotides outside the gene matches: 10.

This sequence joins TRBV6-2 or TRBV6-3 and TRBJ1-6, with D perhaps TRBD1 (6 bases). Trimming shortened V by 6 bases and J by 7 bases, and 13 bases separated the two germline ends. Germline V gene lookup returns CDR1 MNHEY and CDR2 SVGEGT. The length of the CDR3 is 14 residues. For the CDR3, the DNA is TGTGCCAGCAGCTCAGGGGACAAGAATTCACCCCTCCACTTT. Translated: CASSSGDKNSPLHF.

The chain has TRBV19 and TRBJ1-6, with TRBD1 matching 11 bases. Germline V gives CDR1 LNHDA, CDR2 SQIVND (reference sequence). The J segment lost 9 bases and the V segment lost 6 bases, leaving 4 bases of the junction unmatched. CDR3 size: 14 residues. The CDR3 DNA follows: TGTGCCAGTAGCGGACAGGGGGCCGGTTCACCCCTCCACTTT. This codes for CASSGQGAGSPLHF.

This clonotype has ten or more counts. The chain uses TRBV20-1 and TRBJ2-5; 7 bases match TRBD1. The CDR3 sequence is 16 residues long. V shed 1 base, J shed 4 bases, and the junction held 12 bases outside the gene matches. Germline CDR1 and CDR2: DFQATT and SNEGSKA (reference sequence). The CDR3 protein is CSARGGTGETLETQYF. CDR3 DNA: TGCAGTGCTAGAGGTGGAACAGGGGAAACGCTAGAGACCCAGTACTTC.

This clonotype was recorded many times. The CDR3 protein is CASSYGVTQGRELFF. CDR3 nucleotides: TGTGCCAGCAGTTACGGCGTAACTCAGGGCCGGGAGCTGTTTTTT. This chain links TRBV6-2 or TRBV6-3 with TRBJ2-2; tentative D call: TRBD1 (5 bases). Trimming took off 2 bases at V and 9 bases at J, with 16 bases between the two ends. The CDR3 is 15 amino acids. CDR1 MNHEY and CDR2 SVGEGT come from the germline V gene.

Many counts were recorded for this clonotype. The chain couples TRBV29-1 to TRBJ2-3, with TRBD1 identical over 8 bases. The CDR3 sequence is 13 residues long. Looked up from germline, CDR1 is SQVTM and CDR2 is ANQGSEA. J lost 0 bases, V lost 7 bases, and 3 bases had no gene match. In nucleotides, the CDR3 is TGCAGCGCGACAGGGGAAAGCACAGATACGCAGTATTTT. Its protein product is CSATGESTDTQYF.

This clonotype was counted at least ten times. V and J are TRBV28 and TRBJ2-3; TRBD2 matches at 8 bases. Germline CDR1 reads MDHEN; CDR2 reads SYDVKM. The junction had 7 bases not matched to a gene; V was cut back by 5 bases and J by 0 bases. The CDR3 is made up of 16 amino acids. The DNA of the CDR3 is TGTGCCAGCAGTCTTAGCGGGATCACTAGCACAGATACGCAGTATTTT. Its translation is CASSLSGITSTDTQYF.

The table lists this clonotype with many counts. The chain couples TRBV7-8 to TRBJ2-2, with D unresolved. Between the trimmed V and J ends, which lost 3 bases and 1 base, there was a span of 6 bases. The germline V gene encodes CDR1 SGHVS and CDR2 FQNEAQ. This CDR3 is 14 amino acids long. The chain's CDR3 is CASSLLRNTGELFF. Written as DNA, the CDR3 is TGTGCCAGCAGCTTGCTCCGGAACACCGGGGAGCTGTTTTTT.

A remark on this clonotype: This may stem from a read error, because a much larger clone lies one nucleotide away. CDR3 region: CSANRDILYELYF. CDR3 nucleotides: TGCAGTGCCAACCGGGACATTCTCTACGAGCTGTACTTC. This chain links TRBV20-1 with TRBJ2-7; tentative D call: TRBD1 (6 bases). The CDR3 loop spans 13 amino acids. The V gene's germline CDR1 is DFQATT and CDR2 SNEGSKA (reference sequence).

This chain connects TRBV9 to TRBJ2-3; D gene unclear. V gave up 0 bases and J gave up 5 bases, with 10 bases separating them. The CDR3 consists of 14 residues. CDR1 and CDR2 from the germline V gene are SGDLS and YYNGEE. The CDR3 loop is CASSVGSRIDTQYF. CDR3 DNA: TGTGCCAGCAGCGTAGGGAGCCGTATAGATACGCAGTATTTT.

This clonotype occurred a few times. This chain joins TRBV9 and TRBJ2-1, with TRBD2 identical over 8 bases. The CDR3 loop spans 14 amino acids. CDR1 is SGDLS and CDR2 is YYNGEE in the germline V gene. After removal of 3 bases from V and 10 bases from J, the junction contained 9 bases not matched to a gene. This chain's CDR3 is CASSGPGLVREQFF. CDR3 nucleotide sequence: TGTGCCAGCAGCGGGCCGGGACTAGTTAGGGAGCAGTTCTTC.

In its sample, this clonotype was seen a few times. The chain is built from TRBV7-9 and TRBJ2-7; D call uncertain. This CDR3 comprises 13 residues. Trimming took 0 bases from V and 6 from J, leaving 9 bases between them. CDR1 SEHNR and CDR2 FQNEAQ come from the germline V gene (reference sequence). The CDR3 spells CASSLAEAFEQYF. DNA of the CDR3: TGTGCCAGCAGCTTAGCGGAAGCGTTCGAGCAGTACTTC. Looking up the rest from reference TRBV7-9 and TRBJ2-7 gives the full variable domain: DTGVSQNPRHKITKRGQNVTFRCDPISEHNRLYWYRQTLGQGPEFLTYFQNEAQLEKSRLLSDRFSAERPKGSFSTLEIQRTEQGDSAMYLCASSLAEAFEQYFGPGTRLTVT.

This clonotype was found a few times. The rearrangement joins TRBV12-5 to TRBJ1-4, with D possibly matching TRBD1 (5 bases). Per germline, CDR1 LGHNT and CDR2 FRNRAP. V lost 1 base to trimming and J lost 7 bases, with 10 bases between them. The CDR3 consists of 14 residues. CDR3 sequence (DNA): TGTGCTAGTGGTTTGGATGCCGGGGCTGAAAAACTGTTTTTT. Translating gives CASGLDAGAEKLFF.

This rearrangement joins TRBV2 to TRBJ1-6; weak D call: TRBD1 (5 bases). CDR1 is SNHLY and CDR2 is FYNNEI in the germline V gene. V dropped 3 bases and J dropped 14 bases, with 23 bases sitting between them. This CDR3 contains 16 residues. CDR3 DNA sequence: TGTGCCAGCAGTGAGGGGGTGTCGCAGGCAATGGGTTCCCTCCACTTT. Its protein product is CASSEGVSQAMGSLHF.

CDR3 nucleotide sequence: TGTGCCAGCAGCCCCCAGCAGGGCAATGAGCAGTTCTTC. Protein: CASSPQQGNEQFF. The chain combines TRBV7-2 with TRBJ2-1; perhaps TRBD1 as D (5 bases). Deletions cut 5 bases from V and 6 bases from J, with 11 bases between. There are 13 residues in the CDR3. Germline CDR1 reads SGHTA; CDR2 reads FQGNSA.

The chain carries TRBV18 and TRBJ2-1, with D possibly matching TRBD1 (6 bases). The germline V gene has CDR1 KGHSH and CDR2 LQKENI. The CDR3 runs to 17 residues. V lost 5 bases to trimming and J lost 0 bases, with 17 bases between them. CDR3 in DNA: TGTGCCAGCTCATATTGGACAGTCCCGAGCTCCTACAATGAGCAGTTCTTC. Protein: CASSYWTVPSSYNEQFF.

This clonotype was counted many times. The chain has TRBV28 and TRBJ2-7; a weak D match, TRBD2 (5 bases). Germline V gene lookup returns CDR1 MDHEN and CDR2 SYDVKM. V was trimmed by 7 bases and J by 2 bases, leaving 12 bases between them. The CDR3 length is 13 residues. In DNA form, the CDR3 reads TGTGCCAGCACCCCCGGGATAACCTACGAGCAGTACTTC. Residues: CASTPGITYEQYF.

The chain joins TRBV4-3 to TRBJ2-1; 12 nucleotides match TRBD2. V lost 5 bases to trimming and J lost 9 bases; unmatched junction nucleotides: 11. The CDR3 sequence is 16 residues long. CDR1 is LGHNA and CDR2 is YSLEER in the germline V gene. The CDR3 loop is CASSFRNLAGGGEQFF. The CDR3, as DNA: TGCGCCAGCAGCTTCAGAAACCTAGCGGGGGGGGGTGAGCAGTTCTTC.

This chain links TRBV5-1 with TRBJ2-5; 7 positions agree with TRBD1. The CDR3 runs 15 residues. Germline assignment: CDR1 SGHRS and CDR2 YFSETQ. V gave up 0 bases and J gave up 4 bases; unmatched junction bases: 6. DNA for the CDR3: TGCGCCAGCAGCTTGGAGGACAGGCCGATAGAGACCCAGTACTTC. Encoded protein: CASSLEDRPIETQYF. Based on the CDR3 plus reference TRBV5-1 and TRBJ2-5, the full variable domain is KAGVTQTPRYLIKTRGQQVTLSCSPISGHRSVSWYQQTPGQGLQFLFEYFSETQRNKGNFPGRFSGRQFSNSRSEMNVSTLELGDSALYLCASSLEDRPIETQYFGPGTRLLVL.